This note documents a single T cell receptor (beta chain) sequence. The data were taken from a study of blood T cell repertoires in COVID-19. Turning to the study itself: T cells, B-cell-depleted T cells, or PBMCs supplied cDNA or gDNA.

TCRdb's table, derived via immunoSEQ multiplex PCR, lists solely in-frame clones and lacks some. The table includes 95,000 to 110,000 clones, 80% to 90% detected once. Material for sequencing was peripheral blood. The sequence came from a human donor in a cohort sampled during active COVID-19.

The CDR3 protein is CASSPGDRGRTGELFF. The DNA of the CDR3 is TGCGCCAGCAGCCCCGGGGACAGGGGGCGTACCGGGGAGCTGTTTTTT. This rearrangement joins TRBV5-1 to TRBJ2-2; 12 nucleotides align to TRBD1. Germline CDR1 reads SGHRS; CDR2 reads YFSETQ. This CDR3 comprises 16 residues. V gave up 4 bases and J gave up 5 bases; unmatched junction bases: 6.